This record concerns one T cell receptor (beta chain) sequence. The V and J ends lost 4 bases and 6 bases respectively, with 13 bases between them. The CDR3 contains 13 residues. Per germline, CDR1 SGHRS and CDR2 YFSETQ. This table comes from immunoSEQ multiplex PCR, and its TCRdb copy is limited to in-frame clones, with some not included. This sample has some 69,000 clones, with more than 75% found just once. The data are from a study of stem cell transplantation in POMP-related autoinflammatory disease. Study-wide context: Defective thymoproteasomes were hypothesized to impair CD8+ T-cell positive selection. Neutrophil and platelet engraftment from the graft donor was 100% through one year after transplant.

The specimen comprised CD4+ T cells from PBMCs, sampled after stem cell transplantation. The sequence came from a human patient with POMP-related autoinflammation and immune dysregulation (PRAID). The graft donor may account for some of the T cells. This chain connects TRBV5-1 to TRBJ1-1; possibly TRBD1 for D (6 bases). CDR3 amino acids: CASSLDRQAEAFF. The DNA of the CDR3 is TGCGCCAGCAGCCTCGACAGGCAGGCTGAAGCTTTCTTT.